These 26 T cell receptor beta chains were sequenced from one sample in a study of OX40 agonist ivuxolimab in advanced cancers. Assay: immunoSEQ multiplex PCR; the TCRdb copy retains only in-frame clones and omits some. The table lists roughly 40,000 clones, roughly 84% of them singletons. The specimen comprised CD4+ or CD8+ T cells sorted from blood, sampled in a trial of the OX40 agonist ivuxolimab. These receptors were collected from an adult with an advanced solid tumor such as melanoma, head and neck, liver or kidney cancer.

The chain uses TRBV4-2 and TRBJ2-6, with 10 bases matching TRBD2. CDR1 LGHNA and CDR2 YNFKEQ come from the germline V gene. The CDR3 loop spans 18 amino acids. The ends lost 1 base at V and 0 bases at J; junction bases unmatched: 3. The CDR3 loop is CASSQGTSGSSGANVLTF. The CDR3 DNA sequence: TGTGCCAGCAGCCAAGGGACTAGCGGCAGCTCTGGGGCCAACGTCCTGACTTTC.

In this sample, this clone turned up once. V usage is TRBV5-6 and J usage is TRBJ1-2, with D possibly TRBD1 on 5 matching bases. The germline V gene has CDR1 SGHDT and CDR2 YYEEEE. The CDR3 spans 14 residues. V lost 0 bases and J lost 1, with 7 bases in between. CDR3 in DNA: TGTGCCAGCAGCTTGGGACAGAGTAACTATGGCTACACCTTC. It translates to CASSLGQSNYGYTF. Variable domain in full (rest from reference TRBV5-6 and TRBJ1-2): DAGVTQSPTHLIKTRGQQVTLRCSPKSGHDTVSWYQQALGQGPQFIFQYYEEEERQRGNFPDRFSGHQFPNYSSELNVNALLLGDSALYLCASSLGQSNYGYTFGSGTRLTVV.

This chain connects TRBV6-6 to TRBJ2-1; tentatively, D is TRBD1 (6 bases). Germline V lookup: CDR1 MNHNY, CDR2 SVGAGI (reference sequence). This CDR3 is built from 15 residues. V was pared by 8 bases and J by 1 base, with 15 bases between. The chain's CDR3 is CASLVGGSSYNEQFF. CDR3 in DNA: TGTGCCAGCCTAGTTGGGGGCTCTTCCTACAATGAGCAGTTCTTC.

This clone occurred once. The gene calls are TRBV6-6 and TRBJ2-7; D unclear. Germline CDR1 MNHNY, CDR2 SVGAGI (reference sequence). The ends were cut back, 1 base at V and 0 bases at J, with 4 bases in the middle. The CDR3 contains 13 residues. CDR3 DNA sequence: TGTGCCAGCAGTTACTGGTACTCCTACGAGCAGTACTTC. Protein: CASSYWYSYEQYF.

The CDR3 coding sequence is TGTGCCAGTAGTCCGAGGGGACAGCTTCAAGAGACCCAGTACTTC. Its protein is CASSPRGQLQETQYF. The rearrangement joins TRBV19 to TRBJ2-5; 7 positions match TRBD1. Germline V gene lookup returns CDR1 LNHDA and CDR2 SQIVND (reference sequence). The CDR3 contains 15 residues. J lost 2 bases, V lost 5 bases, and 8 bases had no gene match.

This clone has a single count. The rearrangement links TRBV11-2 to TRBJ2-5; perhaps TRBD2 as D (5 bases). Germline CDR1 is SGHAT and CDR2 is FQNNGV. Trimming left V 7 bases short and J 4 bases short, with 16 bases between. The CDR3 runs to 14 residues. CDR3 nucleotides: TGTGCCAGCAAAAGCCCGGGGTCCCCAGAGACCCAGTACTTC. Translation: CASKSPGSPETQYF.

The chain carries TRBV25-1 and TRBJ1-5; TRBD1 agrees at 8 bases. Germline CDR1 and CDR2: MGHDK and SYGVNS. V lost 4 bases, J lost 3 bases, and 2 bases stayed unmatched. This CDR3 comprises 14 residues. The CDR3 protein is CASSGTGYNQPQHF. The DNA for the CDR3 is TGTGCCAGCAGTGGGACAGGGTACAATCAGCCCCAGCATTTT. The variable domain in full, with the rest retrieved from reference TRBV25-1 and TRBJ1-5, is EADIYQTPRYLVIGTGKKITLECSQTMGHDKMYWYQQDPGMELHLIHYSYGVNSTEKGDLSSESTVSRIRTEHFPLTLESARPSHTSQYLCASSGTGYNQPQHFGDGTRLSIL.

In this sample, this clone turned up once. V is TRBV5-1 and J is TRBJ1-1; no reliable D call. In germline, CDR1 is SGHRS, CDR2 YFSETQ. This CDR3 region has 13 residues. With 0 bases removed from V and 4 bases from J, the gap between germline ends came to 7 bases. CDR3 region: CASSLGGFTEAFF. For the CDR3, the DNA is TGCGCCAGCAGCTTGGGAGGGTTCACTGAAGCTTTCTTT.

With regard to this clone: At one of its ends the junction is not consistent with the germline gene, which may arise from a read error. This CDR3 is also generated by other DNA sequences in the sample. The chain is built from TRBV19 and TRBJ2-1; the D gene is possibly TRBD1 (5 bases). The CDR3 is made up of 18 amino acids. The germline V gene has CDR1 LNHDA and CDR2 SQIVND (reference sequence). CDR3 in DNA: TGTGCCAGTAGCATAGGTCTTACCCACAGGAGCTCCTACAATGAGCAGTTCTTC. Its translation: CASSIGLTHRSSYNEQFF.

The genes are TRBV5-8 and TRBJ2-7, with TRBD1 matching 7 bases. With 5 bases clipped from V and 2 bases from J, the junction kept 7 bases outside the gene matches. Germline V lookup: CDR1 SGHTS, CDR2 YDEGEE. There are 14 residues in the CDR3. The CDR3 DNA is TGTGCCAGCAGGGGACGAAGGGGGCCCTACGAGCAGTACTTC. Amino acid sequence: CASRGRRGPYEQYF.

This sequence joins TRBV4-1 and TRBJ2-1; no clear D gene. From germline, CDR1 is MGHRA and CDR2 YSYEKL. Trimming left V 4 bases short and J 16 bases short, with 20 bases between. The CDR3 spans 13 residues. In DNA, the CDR3 is TGCGCCAGCAGCCCCCCCACCCGTGACGACGTATTCTTC. It yields the protein CASSPPTRDDVFF.

The chain combines TRBV6-6 with TRBJ2-7; 8 positions match TRBD1. Germline-derived CDR1 and CDR2 are MNHNY and SVGAGI (reference sequence). After removal of 4 bases from V and 4 bases from J, the junction contained 9 bases not matched to a gene. This CDR3 has 15 residues. DNA of the CDR3: TGTGCCAGCAGTTCCGCCGCAGGGGGCTCTTACGAGCAGTACTTC. Protein product: CASSSAAGGSYEQYF.

V and J are TRBV10-3 and TRBJ2-5, with D maybe TRBD2 (6 bases). Germline values: CDR1 ENHRY, CDR2 SYGVKD. V lost 0 bases and J lost 4, with 9 bases in between. This CDR3 spans 14 amino acids. As DNA, the CDR3 is TGTGCCATCAGTGAGTCGGGGGGAGGAGAGACCCAGTACTTC. Amino acid sequence: CAISESGGGETQYF.

This clone showed up just once. CDR3 in DNA: TGTGCCAGCAGCTTGCGGTTCGTATCGGGACAGGGGGCCGGGGAGCTGTTTTTT. Protein: CASSLRFVSGQGAGELFF. The rearrangement links TRBV5-5 to TRBJ2-2; 11 bases fit TRBD1. The germline gives CDR1 SGHKS, CDR2 YYEKEE (reference sequence). The CDR3 extends over 18 amino acids. V lost 1 base, J lost 6 bases, and 11 bases stayed unmatched.

The chain is built from TRBV4-2 and TRBJ2-2, with 7 nucleotides matching TRBD1. The CDR3 runs 16 residues. The ends lost 4 bases at V and 5 bases at J; junction bases unmatched: 10. CDR1 is LGHNA and CDR2 is YNFKEQ in the germline V gene. The CDR3 DNA reads as TGTGCCAGCAGCCCTGCGAATAGGGGGCATACCGGGGAGCTGTTTTTT. As protein: CASSPANRGHTGELFF.

The chain uses TRBV4-2 and TRBJ2-5, with TRBD2 matching 11 bases. This CDR3 contains 18 residues. Germline CDR1 reads LGHNA; CDR2 reads YNFKEQ. With 0 bases clipped from V and 5 bases from J, the junction kept 11 bases outside the gene matches. In DNA, the CDR3 is TGTGCCAGCAGCCAAGAGTTTAGCGGGAGGGAAGCTGAGGAGACCCAGTACTTC. Its translation: CASSQEFSGREAEETQYF.

V gene TRBV7-9 combines with J gene TRBJ2-5; D may be TRBD2 (6 bases). The ends were cut back, 1 base at V and 11 bases at J, with 20 bases in the middle. This CDR3 comprises 15 residues. Germline-derived CDR1 and CDR2 are SEHNR and FQNEAQ (reference sequence). The DNA of the CDR3 is TGTGCCAGCAGCTTAGTAGTGGGACTCCTTAGGGAGCAGTACTTC. It is translated as CASSLVVGLLREQYF.

The chain has TRBV13 and TRBJ2-1, with TRBD2 matching 7 bases. This CDR3 has 14 amino acids. V trimming: 5 bases; J trimming: 7 bases; junction bases outside the gene matches: 8. CDR1 and CDR2 (germline): PRHDT, FYEKMQ (reference sequence). In nucleotides, the CDR3 is TGTGCCAGCAGCGATTGGATTAGCGGGAATGAGCAGTTCTTC. Amino acids: CASSDWISGNEQFF.

This chain connects TRBV19 to TRBJ2-1; 11 bases are a match to TRBD2. There are 16 residues in the CDR3. Trimming removed 5 bases from V and 4 bases from J; junction bases left unmatched: 7. CDR1 and CDR2 from the germline V gene are LNHDA and SQIVND (reference sequence). In nucleotides, the CDR3 is TGTGCCAGTAGTTCGGGACCTAGCGGGAGGTACAATGAGCAGTTCTTC. Encoded protein: CASSSGPSGRYNEQFF. Full variable domain (outside the CDR3, taken from reference TRBV19 and TRBJ2-1): DGGITQSPKYLFRKEGQNVTLSCEQNLNHDAMYWYRQDPGQGLRLIYYSQIVNDFQKGDIAEGYSVSREKKESFPLTVTSAQKNPTAFYLCASSSGPSGRYNEQFFGPGTRLTVL.

The genes are TRBV28 and TRBJ1-5; the D gene is possibly TRBD1 (5 bases). The length of the CDR3 is 14 residues. Trimming removed 5 bases from V and 3 bases from J, with 11 bases in between. CDR1 MDHEN and CDR2 SYDVKM come from the germline V gene. CDR3 residues: CASSGGHSNQPQHF. The CDR3 DNA sequence: TGTGCCAGCAGTGGAGGACACTCCAATCAGCCCCAGCATTTT.

This clone was detected once. The CDR3, as DNA: TGTGCCAGCTCGCCCGAGGGGTATGGGCGAGGCTATGGCTACACCTTC. Translated: CASSPEGYGRGYGYTF. V gene TRBV18 combines with J gene TRBJ1-2, with a tentative D call TRBD1 (5 bases). This CDR3 is 16 amino acids long. Between the trimmed V and J ends, which lost 6 bases and 4 bases, there was a span of 21 bases. The V gene's germline CDR1 is KGHSH and CDR2 LQKENI.

The rearrangement links TRBV28 to TRBJ1-5; tentative D call: TRBD1 (6 bases). V dropped 6 bases and J dropped 5 bases, with 17 bases sitting between them. Per the germline V gene, CDR1 is MDHEN and CDR2 is SYDVKM. The CDR3 sequence is 15 residues long. The CDR3 sequence is CASRLGGPLDQPQHF. The CDR3, as DNA: TGTGCCAGCAGGCTTGGGGGGCCCTTGGATCAGCCCCAGCATTTT.

The chain employs TRBV5-5 and TRBJ1-5; tentative D call: TRBD1 (5 bases). Germline CDR1 is SGHKS and CDR2 is YYEKEE (reference sequence). This CDR3 spans 16 amino acids. The ends were cut back, 4 bases at V and 4 bases at J, with 18 bases in the middle. CDR3 residues: CASSAGPTRENQPQHF. The CDR3 DNA is TGTGCCAGCAGCGCGGGACCCACGAGAGAGAATCAGCCCCAGCATTTT.

J is TRBJ1-1 and V is TRBV28; 8 bases line up with TRBD1. CDR3 length: 14 amino acids. V was clipped by 5 bases and J by 7 bases; unmatched bases: 9. CDR1 and CDR2 (germline): MDHEN, SYDVKM. The CDR3 bases are TGTGCCAGCAGTACCGACAGGGGACGGGGTGAAGCTTTCTTT. Translating gives CASSTDRGRGEAFF. The variable domain in full, completed from reference TRBV28 and TRBJ1-1, reads DVKVTQSSRYLVKRTGEKVFLECVQDMDHENMFWYRQDPGLGLRLIYFSYDVKMKEKGDIPEGYSVSREKKERFSLILESASTNQTSMYLCASSTDRGRGEAFFGQGTRLTVV.

J is TRBJ2-5 and V is TRBV7-4; possible D gene TRBD2, 5 bases. CDR3 length equals 15 residues. Germline CDR1 is SGHVT and CDR2 is SQSDAQ. V shed 1 base and J shed 5 bases, with 14 bases lying between them. The CDR3 region has the DNA TGTGCCAGCAGCTTAGTACGGCGGGTAGAGGAGACCCAGTACTTC. Translating gives CASSLVRRVEETQYF.

This clone has a single count. The chain carries TRBV2 and TRBJ2-4; 11 bases map to TRBD1. The CDR3 is 13 amino acids. CDR1 is SNHLY, CDR2 FYNNEI, per germline. With V trimmed by 8 bases and J by 5 bases, 2 bases remained unmatched. The CDR3 DNA reads TGTGCCAGCCGGGGACAGGGGGAAAACATTCAGTACTTC. Protein: CASRGQGENIQYF.